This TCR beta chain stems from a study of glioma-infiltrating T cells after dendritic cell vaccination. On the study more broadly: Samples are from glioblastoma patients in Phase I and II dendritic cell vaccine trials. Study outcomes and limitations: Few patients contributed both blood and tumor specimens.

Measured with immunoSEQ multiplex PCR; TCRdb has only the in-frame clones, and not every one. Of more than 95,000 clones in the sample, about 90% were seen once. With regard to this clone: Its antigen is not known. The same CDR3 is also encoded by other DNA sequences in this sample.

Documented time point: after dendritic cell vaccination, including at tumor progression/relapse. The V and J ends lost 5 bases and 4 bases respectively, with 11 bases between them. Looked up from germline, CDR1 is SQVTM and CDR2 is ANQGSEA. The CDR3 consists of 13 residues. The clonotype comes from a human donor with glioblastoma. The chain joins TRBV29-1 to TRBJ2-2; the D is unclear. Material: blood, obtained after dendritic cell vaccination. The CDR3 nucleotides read TGCAGCGTTTCCACTACTGGCACCGGGGAGCTGTTTTTT. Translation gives CSVSTTGTGELFF.